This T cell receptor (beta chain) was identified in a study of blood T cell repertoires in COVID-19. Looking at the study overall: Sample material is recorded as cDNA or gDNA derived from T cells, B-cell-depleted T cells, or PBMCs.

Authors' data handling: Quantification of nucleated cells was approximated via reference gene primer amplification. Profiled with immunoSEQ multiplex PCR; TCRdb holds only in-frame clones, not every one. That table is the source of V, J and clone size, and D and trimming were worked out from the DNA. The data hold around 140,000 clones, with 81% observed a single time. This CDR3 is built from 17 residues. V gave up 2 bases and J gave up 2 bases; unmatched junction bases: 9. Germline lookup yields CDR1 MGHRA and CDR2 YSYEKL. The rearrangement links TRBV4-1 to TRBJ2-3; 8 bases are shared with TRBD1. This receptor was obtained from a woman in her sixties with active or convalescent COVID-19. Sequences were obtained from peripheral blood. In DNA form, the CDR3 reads TGCGCCAGCAGCCAATTTTCCCGGACAGGGTCCACAGATACGCAGTATTTT. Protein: CASSQFSRTGSTDTQYF.